These T cell receptor beta chains were read from a single sample in a study of cytomegalovirus exposure and HLA in healthy donors. Produced via immunoSEQ multiplex PCR; TCRdb's table is partial and in-frame only. The table shows approximately 130,000 clones, with 70% to 75% occurring only once. Sequencing used PBMCs. All receptors derive from a man aged 25-40 years in good health and CMV-seronegative. Each CDR3 is given with its conserved first and last residue. The order of the fields is J gene, clone size, V gene, D gene, CDR3 length, CDR3 DNA, CDR3 protein. D genes are given only for firm matches. Some rows have no size entry. The others give once, few or many, or a class for an expanded clone.

TRBJ2-1 | - | TRBV7-2 | TRBD2 | 15 | TGTGCCAGCAGCCCCGGTCCGGGGGGATACAATGAGCAGTTCTTC | CASSPGPGGYNEQFF
TRBJ2-7 | - | TRBV6-1 | - | 15 | TGTGCCAGCAGTGAAGTAGGTGGGAGGACGGACGAGCAGTACTTC | CASSEVGGRTDEQYF
TRBJ1-6 | - | TRBV25-1 | - | 16 | TGTGCCAGCAGTGAATCGGCAGGGACCTATAATTCACCCCTCCACTTT | CASSESAGTYNSPLHF
TRBJ2-7 | - | TRBV18 | TRBD1 | 15 | TGTGCCAGCTCACTCTTTTCGGGACAGGGTTACGAGCAGTACTTC | CASSLFSGQGYEQYF
TRBJ1-1 | - | TRBV11-2 | - | 16 | TGTGCCAGCAGCTCCCTCCCGGAGCAGATGAACACTGAAGCTTTCTTT | CASSSLPEQMNTEAFF
TRBJ2-7 | - | TRBV7-9 | TRBD2 | 18 | TGTGCCAGCAGCTTAGTAGCATCTAGCGGAGCCGGAATATACGAGCAGTACTTC | CASSLVASSGAGIYEQYF
TRBJ2-1 | few | TRBV2 | TRBD2 | 15 | TGTGCCAGCAGTGGGACTAGCGGGTACTACAATGAGCAGTTCTTC | CASSGTSGYYNEQFF
TRBJ2-2 | - | TRBV7-9 | TRBD1 | 15 | TGTGCCAGCTCCCGAGGGACAGCGAACACCGGGGAGCTGTTTTTT | CASSRGTANTGELFF
TRBJ1-2 | - | TRBV9 | TRBD1 | 17 | TGTGCCAGCAGCGCCAGGGGGGAATCAAGTTGGAACTATGGCTACACCTTC | CASSARGESSWNYGYTF
TRBJ1-6 | few | TRBV14 | - | 16 | TGTGCCAGCAGCCTTAACGACCAGGGCGGTAATTCACCCCTCCACTTT | CASSLNDQGGNSPLHF
TRBJ1-1 | - | TRBV4-1 | - | 14 | TGCGCCAGCAGCCGCGGGGGGGTTTACACTGAAGCTTTCTTT | CASSRGGVYTEAFF
TRBJ2-7 | - | TRBV30 | - | 13 | TGTGCCTGGAGTGCTGACAGAAACTACGAGCAGTACTTC | CAWSADRNYEQYF
TRBJ2-5 | few | TRBV7-3 | TRBD2 | 16 | TGTGCCAGCAGCTTAACGGCGGGAGGGCCCTGGGAGACCCAGTACTTC | CASSLTAGGPWETQYF
TRBJ1-5 | - | TRBV23-1 | TRBD1 | 17 | TGCGCCAGCAGTCAATCAGGGACAGAGATTTACAATCAGCCCCAGCATTTT | CASSQSGTEIYNQPQHF
TRBJ1-1 | - | TRBV19 | TRBD1 | 15 | TGTGCCAGTAGCCAAGCCCAGACAGGGGACACTGAAGCTTTCTTT | CASSQAQTGDTEAFF
TRBJ1-2 | - | TRBV29-1 | - | 16 | TGCAGCGCGAGGACGGGGGGCAACCTAACTAACTATGGCTACACCTTC | CSARTGGNLTNYGYTF
TRBJ1-4 | - | TRBV4-2 | - | 16 | TGTGCCAGCAGCCAAGTAGACAGATCGGAGGGGGAAAAACTGTTTTTT | CASSQVDRSEGEKLFF
TRBJ2-5 | - | TRBV5-1 | TRBD1 | 14 | TGCGCCAGCAGCCGGACAGGGGGCAGGGAGACCCAGTACTTC | CASSRTGGRETQYF
TRBJ2-7 | - | TRBV28 | - | 12 | TGTGCCAGCAGTGTAGCACGTTACGAGCAGTACTTC | CASSVARYEQYF
TRBJ1-2 | - | TRBV7-9 | TRBD1 | 13 | TGTGCCAGCAGCGCCCGGGACAGCTATGGCTACACCTTC | CASSARDSYGYTF
TRBJ2-1 | - | TRBV29-1 | TRBD2 | 10 | TGCAGCGTTGTGGGGGGGGAGCAGTTCTTC | CSVVGGEQFF
TRBJ1-6 | - | TRBV5-1 | TRBD1 | 18 | TGCGCCAGCAGCCCGCGGGCGGTGGGGGGACAGGGGAACTCACCCCTCCACTTT | CASSPRAVGGQGNSPLHF
TRBJ1-1 | - | TRBV2 | - | 13 | TGTGCCACCCTTCGGGGGGAAAACACTGAAGCTTTCTTT | CATLRGENTEAFF